This TCR beta chain came from a study of blood T cell repertoires in COVID-19. From germline, CDR1 is SGHDT and CDR2 YYEEEE. V gave up 4 bases and J gave up 6 bases; unmatched junction bases: 11. The CDR3 consists of 16 residues. Libraries were prepared by immunoSEQ multiplex PCR; TCRdb keeps only in-frame clonotypes and omits some of them. The sample shows some 220,000 clones, 70% to 90% of them seen only once. Sequencing used peripheral blood. The chain couples TRBV5-6 to TRBJ2-2; 8 positions agree with TRBD1. The TCR sequence derives from an older woman with active or convalescent COVID-19. The CDR3 DNA reads TGTGCCAGCAGCACCGGACAGGGAGTTTTTTCCGGGGAGCTGTTTTTT. Translation gives CASSTGQGVFSGELFF.